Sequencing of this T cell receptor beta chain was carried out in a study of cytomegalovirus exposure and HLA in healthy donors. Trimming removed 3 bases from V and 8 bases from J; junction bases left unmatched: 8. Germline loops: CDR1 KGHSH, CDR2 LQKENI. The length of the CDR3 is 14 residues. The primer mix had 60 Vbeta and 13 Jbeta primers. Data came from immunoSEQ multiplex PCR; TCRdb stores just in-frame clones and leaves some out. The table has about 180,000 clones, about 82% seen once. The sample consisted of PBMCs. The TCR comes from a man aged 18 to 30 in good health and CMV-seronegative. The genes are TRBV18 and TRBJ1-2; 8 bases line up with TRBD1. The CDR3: CASSPPTGGPGYTF. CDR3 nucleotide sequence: TGTGCCAGCTCACCCCCAACAGGGGGTCCGGGCTACACCTTC.